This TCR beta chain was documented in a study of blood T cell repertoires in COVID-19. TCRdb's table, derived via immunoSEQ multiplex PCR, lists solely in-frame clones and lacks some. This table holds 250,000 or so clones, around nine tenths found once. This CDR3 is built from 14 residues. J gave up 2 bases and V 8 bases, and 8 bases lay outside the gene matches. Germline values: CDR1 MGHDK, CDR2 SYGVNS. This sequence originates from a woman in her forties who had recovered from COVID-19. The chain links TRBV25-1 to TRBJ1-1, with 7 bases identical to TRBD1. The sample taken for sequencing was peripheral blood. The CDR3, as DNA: TGTGCCAGCGGCAAAACAGGGGCAAACACTGAAGCTTTCTTT. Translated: CASGKTGANTEAFF.